The clone carrying this TCR beta chain was found many times. Its antigen is currently unknown. Production of TCR cDNA was by 5'RACE template switching, which also added a universal primer site and UMIs. MiXCR was run by TCRdb on the 5' RACE reads, yielding one entry per CDR3 protein. Among 250,000 to 400,000 distinct CDR3 sequences listed, approximately 4% were seen once. The data were taken from a study of T cells after yellow fever vaccination. About the study: Low-cell-number fractions underwent preparation using SMART-Seq v4 Ultra Low Input. The study, taken as a whole, reports: Post-booster reappearance was seen for most primary-vaccination clones (96% CD4, roughly 86% CD8). The study noted that FACS-sorted repertoires could contain abundant clonotypes contaminating from the bulk population.

The CDR3 is 15 amino acids. Looked up from germline, CDR1 is SGHAT and CDR2 is FQNNGV. Trimming shortened V by 5 bases and J by 5 bases, and 16 bases separated the two germline ends. The V call is TRBV11-2, the J call TRBJ2-1, with D uncertain. This TCR was recovered from a man between 18 and 29 years old who received the YFV17D yellow fever vaccine. The sample consisted of PBMCs, taken 5 days after the yellow fever booster vaccination. The CDR3: CASSPPSKDHNEQFF. In DNA form, the CDR3 reads TGTGCCAGCAGCCCCCCCTCCAAGGACCACAATGAGCAGTTCTTC.